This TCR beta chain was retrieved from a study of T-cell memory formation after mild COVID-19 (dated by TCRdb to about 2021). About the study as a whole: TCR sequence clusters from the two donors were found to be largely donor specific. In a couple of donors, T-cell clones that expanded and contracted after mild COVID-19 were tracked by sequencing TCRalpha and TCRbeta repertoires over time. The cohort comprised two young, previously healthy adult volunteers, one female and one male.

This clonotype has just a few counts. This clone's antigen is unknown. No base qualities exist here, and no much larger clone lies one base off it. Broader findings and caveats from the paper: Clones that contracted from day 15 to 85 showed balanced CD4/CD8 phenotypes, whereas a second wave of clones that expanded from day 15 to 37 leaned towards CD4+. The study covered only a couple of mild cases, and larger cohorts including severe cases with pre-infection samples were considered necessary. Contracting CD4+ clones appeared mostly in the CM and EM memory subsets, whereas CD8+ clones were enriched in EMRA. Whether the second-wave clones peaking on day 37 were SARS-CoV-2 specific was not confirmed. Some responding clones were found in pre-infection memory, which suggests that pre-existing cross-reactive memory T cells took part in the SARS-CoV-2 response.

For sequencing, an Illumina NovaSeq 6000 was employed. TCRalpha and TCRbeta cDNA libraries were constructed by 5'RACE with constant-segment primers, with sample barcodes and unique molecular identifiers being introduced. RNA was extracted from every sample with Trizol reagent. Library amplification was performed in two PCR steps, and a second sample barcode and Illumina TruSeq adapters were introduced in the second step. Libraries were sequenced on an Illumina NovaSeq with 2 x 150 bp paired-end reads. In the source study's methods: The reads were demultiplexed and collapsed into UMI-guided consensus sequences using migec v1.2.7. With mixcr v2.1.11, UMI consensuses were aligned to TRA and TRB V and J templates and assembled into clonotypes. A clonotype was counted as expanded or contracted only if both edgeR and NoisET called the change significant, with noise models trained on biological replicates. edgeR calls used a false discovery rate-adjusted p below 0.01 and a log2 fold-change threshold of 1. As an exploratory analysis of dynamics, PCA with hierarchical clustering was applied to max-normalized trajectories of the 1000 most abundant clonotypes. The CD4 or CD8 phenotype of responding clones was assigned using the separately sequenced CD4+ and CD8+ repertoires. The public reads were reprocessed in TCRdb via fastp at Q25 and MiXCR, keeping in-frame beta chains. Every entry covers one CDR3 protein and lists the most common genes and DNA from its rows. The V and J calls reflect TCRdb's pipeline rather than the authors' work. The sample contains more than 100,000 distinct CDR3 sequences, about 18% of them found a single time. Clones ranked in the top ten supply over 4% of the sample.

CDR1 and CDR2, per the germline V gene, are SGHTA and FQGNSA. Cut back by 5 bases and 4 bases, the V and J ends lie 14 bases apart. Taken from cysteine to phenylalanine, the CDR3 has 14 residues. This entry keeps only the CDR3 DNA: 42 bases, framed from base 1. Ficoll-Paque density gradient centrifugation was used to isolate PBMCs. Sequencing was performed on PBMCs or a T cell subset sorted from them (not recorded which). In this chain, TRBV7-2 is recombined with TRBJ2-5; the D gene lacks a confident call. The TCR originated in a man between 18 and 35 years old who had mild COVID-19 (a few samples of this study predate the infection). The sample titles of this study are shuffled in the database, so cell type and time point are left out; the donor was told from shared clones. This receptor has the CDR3 CASSTWTPPETQYF. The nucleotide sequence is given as TGTGCCAGCAGCACTTGGACGCCGCCAGAGACCCAGTACTTC.